This T cell receptor (beta chain) derives from a study of blood T cell repertoires in COVID-19. Study as a whole: Whether acute or convalescent, the COVID-19 samples came from the United States, Italy and Spain. In each case, the material was cDNA or gDNA derived from T cells, B-cell-depleted T cells, or PBMCs.

The germline V and J ends were trimmed by 0 bases and 7 bases, with 21 bases remaining between them. The CDR3 sequence is 18 residues long. CDR1 is WNHNN and CDR2 is SYGVQD in the germline V gene (reference sequence). Original handling: It was from reference gene primer amplification that nucleated cell counts were estimated. Produced via immunoSEQ multiplex PCR; TCRdb's table is partial and in-frame only. V and J calls and clone size are as listed in that table; D and trimming were resolved from the DNA. The profile covers 100,000 or so clones, with roughly 80% appearing a single time and about 16% taken by the ten largest.

This sequence was found in a woman aged 80 or over with acute or convalescent COVID-19. Sequencing input: peripheral blood. This chain uses TRBV10-1 with TRBJ2-2; a possible D gene is TRBD1 (5 bases). CDR3 sequence reads: CASSESGYRGLSSGELFF. CDR3 in DNA: TGCGCCAGCAGTGAGTCGGGATATAGGGGTCTTTCCAGCGGGGAGCTGTTTTTT.